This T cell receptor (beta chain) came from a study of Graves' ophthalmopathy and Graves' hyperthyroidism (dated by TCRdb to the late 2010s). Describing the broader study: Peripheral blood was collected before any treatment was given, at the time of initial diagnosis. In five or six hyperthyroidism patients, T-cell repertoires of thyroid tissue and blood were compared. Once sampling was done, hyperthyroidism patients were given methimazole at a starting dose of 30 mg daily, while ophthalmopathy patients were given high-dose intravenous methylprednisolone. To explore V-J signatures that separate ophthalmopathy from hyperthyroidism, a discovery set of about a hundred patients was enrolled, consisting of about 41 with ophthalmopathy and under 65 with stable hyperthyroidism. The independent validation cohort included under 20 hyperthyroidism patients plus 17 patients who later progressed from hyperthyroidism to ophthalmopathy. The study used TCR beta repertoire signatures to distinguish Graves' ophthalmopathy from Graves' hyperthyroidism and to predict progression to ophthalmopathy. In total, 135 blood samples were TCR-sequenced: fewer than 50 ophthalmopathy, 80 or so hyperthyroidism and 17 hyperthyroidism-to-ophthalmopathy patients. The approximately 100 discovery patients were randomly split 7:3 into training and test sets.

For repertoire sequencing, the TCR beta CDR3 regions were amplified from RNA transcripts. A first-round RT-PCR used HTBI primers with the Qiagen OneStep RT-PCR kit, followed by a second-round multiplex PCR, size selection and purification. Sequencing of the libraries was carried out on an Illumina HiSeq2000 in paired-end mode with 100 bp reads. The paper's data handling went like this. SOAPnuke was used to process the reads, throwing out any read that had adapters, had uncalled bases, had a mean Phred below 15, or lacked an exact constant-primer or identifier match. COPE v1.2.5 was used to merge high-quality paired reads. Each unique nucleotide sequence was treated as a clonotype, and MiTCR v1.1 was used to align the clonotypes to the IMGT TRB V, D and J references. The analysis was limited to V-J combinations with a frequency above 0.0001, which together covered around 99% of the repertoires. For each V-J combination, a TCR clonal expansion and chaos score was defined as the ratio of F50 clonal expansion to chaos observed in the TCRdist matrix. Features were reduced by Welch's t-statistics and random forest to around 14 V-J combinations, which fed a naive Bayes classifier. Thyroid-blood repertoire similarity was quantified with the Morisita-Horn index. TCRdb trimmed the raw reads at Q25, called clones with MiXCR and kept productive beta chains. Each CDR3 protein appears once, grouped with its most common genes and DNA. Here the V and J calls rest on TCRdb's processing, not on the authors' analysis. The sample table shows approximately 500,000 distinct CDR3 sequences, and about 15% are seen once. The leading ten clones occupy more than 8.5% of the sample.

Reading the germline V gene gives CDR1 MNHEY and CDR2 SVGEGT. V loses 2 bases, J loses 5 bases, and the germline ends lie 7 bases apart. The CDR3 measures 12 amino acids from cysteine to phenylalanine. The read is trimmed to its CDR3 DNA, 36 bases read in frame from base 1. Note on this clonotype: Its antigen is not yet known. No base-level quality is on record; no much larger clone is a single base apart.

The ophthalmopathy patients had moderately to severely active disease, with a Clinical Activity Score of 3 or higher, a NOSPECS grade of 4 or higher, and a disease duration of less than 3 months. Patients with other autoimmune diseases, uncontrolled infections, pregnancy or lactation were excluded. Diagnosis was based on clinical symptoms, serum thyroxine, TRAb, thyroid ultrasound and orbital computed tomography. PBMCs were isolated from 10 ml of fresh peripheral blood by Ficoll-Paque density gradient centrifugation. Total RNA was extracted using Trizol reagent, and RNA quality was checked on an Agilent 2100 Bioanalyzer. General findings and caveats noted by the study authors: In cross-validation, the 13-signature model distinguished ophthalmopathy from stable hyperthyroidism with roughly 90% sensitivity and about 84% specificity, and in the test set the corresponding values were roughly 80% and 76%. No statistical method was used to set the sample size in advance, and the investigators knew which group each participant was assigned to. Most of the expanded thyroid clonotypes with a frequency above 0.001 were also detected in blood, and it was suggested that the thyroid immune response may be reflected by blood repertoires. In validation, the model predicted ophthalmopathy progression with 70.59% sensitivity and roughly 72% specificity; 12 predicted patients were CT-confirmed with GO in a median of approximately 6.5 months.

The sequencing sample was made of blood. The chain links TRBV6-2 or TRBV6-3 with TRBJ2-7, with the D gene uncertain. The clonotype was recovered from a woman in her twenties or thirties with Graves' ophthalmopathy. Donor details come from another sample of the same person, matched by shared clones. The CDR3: CASSYIPHEQYF. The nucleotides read TGTGCCAGCAGTTACATACCACACGAGCAGTACTTC.